This T cell receptor beta chain was profiled in a study of T cells in Graves' hyperthyroidism and ophthalmopathy (dated by TCRdb to about 2019). As for the study more broadly: Peripheral blood was collected at initial diagnosis, before any treatment. Whether ophthalmopathy could be predicted prospectively was tested in an independent validation cohort made up of under 20 hyperthyroidism patients plus 17 patients who later progressed to ophthalmopathy. In addition, the study compared T-cell repertoires in thyroid tissue and in blood from about six Graves' hyperthyroidism patients. To identify distinguishing TCR V-J signatures, a discovery cohort of about 95 patients was used, comprising some 43 with Graves' ophthalmopathy and 55 to 65 with stable Graves' hyperthyroidism. Following sampling, methimazole starting at 30 mg daily was given to hyperthyroidism patients, and high-dose intravenous methylprednisolone was given to ophthalmopathy patients. For training and testing, the roughly 100 patients in the discovery cohort were randomly divided in a 7:3 ratio. According to the paper, TCR Vbeta CDR3 sequencing was carried out on 120 to 150 peripheral blood samples, which came from under 50 ophthalmopathy, around 75 hyperthyroidism and some 17 progressor patients.

The germline V gene encodes CDR1 SGHRS and CDR2 YFSETQ. The CDR3 measures 15 amino acids from cysteine to phenylalanine. Just the 45-base CDR3 DNA is kept, in frame starting at base 1. Germline trimming amounts to 3 bases on V and 6 bases on J, with 5 as the count of junction bases outside the gene matches. Stable Graves' hyperthyroidism was defined as the absence of progression to ophthalmopathy over 18 months of follow-up. Hyperthyroidism patients were newly diagnosed, with disease duration under 2 months, and aged 18 to 65 years. Any patient with an uncontrolled infection, another autoimmune disease, pregnancy or lactation was excluded. Diagnoses relied on clinical symptoms, serum thyroxine and TRAb, thyroid ultrasound and orbital computed tomography. PBMCs were separated from under 12 ml of fresh peripheral blood using Ficoll-Paque density gradient centrifugation. Trizol reagent was used to extract total RNA, and RNA quality was then checked on an Agilent 2100 Bioanalyzer.

The TCR beta CDR3 regions were amplified from RNA transcripts. The TCR CDR3 was subjected to a first round of RT-PCR using the HTBI primer set and the Qiagen OneStep RT-PCR kit. A second multiplex PCR round built the libraries, followed by size selection and purification. Paired-end sequencing of the libraries was performed with 100 bp reads on an Illumina HiSeq2000. From the authors' description of their analysis: SOAPnuke was used to process the raw data, throwing out any read that contained adapters or uncalled bases, had a mean Phred below 15, or lacked an exact constant-primer or identifier match. COPE v1.2.5 was used to merge the high-quality paired reads, and each unique nucleotide sequence was defined as a clonotype. MiTCR v1.1 was used to align the clonotypes against IMGT TRBV, TRBD and TRBJ reference segments. The analysis was restricted to V-J combinations with a frequency above 0.0001, which together covered 99.2% of the repertoires. The TCS score was defined as F50 (clonal expansion) divided by E x V (chaos), with BLOSUM62-based TCRdist calculated between CDR3 peptides within each V-J. Welch's t-statistics and random forest reduced 500 to 550 V-J features to roughly 13, which were used in a naive Bayes classifier (R e1071). The public reads were run again by TCRdb, first through fastp at Q25 and then through MiXCR, and only productive beta chains were kept. Each entry is one CDR3 protein sequence, shown with its most common DNA and genes. The V and J calls come from TCRdb's annotation, not from the publication. Recorded for this sample are about 400,000 distinct CDR3 sequences; approximately 25% of them occurred a single time. Of the sample, around 67% falls within the top ten clones.

Paper-wide results and their limitations: No statistical method was used to fix the sample size in advance, and group allocation was not hidden from the investigators. In validation, progression to ophthalmopathy was predicted by the model with around 71% sensitivity and nearly 75% specificity, a median of roughly 6 months before onset. Ophthalmopathy was separated from stable hyperthyroidism by a 13 V-J signature model, with about 88% sensitivity and 81% to 82% specificity obtained in cross-validation and 80%/75% obtained in testing. Most expanded thyroid clonotypes (frequency above 0.001) were also detected in blood, suggesting blood repertoires may reflect thyroid immune responses.

Regarding this clonotype: Its antigen is unknown. Base-call qualities are not available, and no considerably larger clone is one nucleotide away.

The receptor was derived from a man aged 45 to 65 with Graves' hyperthyroidism. The chain is made from TRBV5-1 and TRBJ2-1; 11 central bases correspond to TRBD2. Sequencing was carried out using blood. CDR3 sequence: CASSSGLAALNEQFF. Here is the DNA: TGCGCCAGCAGCTCGGGACTAGCGGCACTCAATGAGCAGTTCTTC.